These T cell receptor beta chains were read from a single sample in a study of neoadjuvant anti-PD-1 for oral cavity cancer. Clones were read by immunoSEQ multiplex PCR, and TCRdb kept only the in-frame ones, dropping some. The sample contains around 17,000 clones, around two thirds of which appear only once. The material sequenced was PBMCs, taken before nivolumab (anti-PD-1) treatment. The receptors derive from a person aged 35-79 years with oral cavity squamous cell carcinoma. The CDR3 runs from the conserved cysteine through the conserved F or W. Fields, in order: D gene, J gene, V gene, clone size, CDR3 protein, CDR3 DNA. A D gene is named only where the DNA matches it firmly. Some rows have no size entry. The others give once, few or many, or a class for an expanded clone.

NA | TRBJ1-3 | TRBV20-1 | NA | CSAMGLGTIYF | TGCAGTGCTATGGGGCTCGGCACCATATATTTT
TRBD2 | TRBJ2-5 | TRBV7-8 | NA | CASSLSGLAYQETQYF | TGTGCCAGCAGCTTATCGGGACTAGCGTACCAAGAGACCCAGTACTTC
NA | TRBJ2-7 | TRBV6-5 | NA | CASSAGLLGEQYF | TGTGCCAGCTCGGCGGGACTCCTTGGAGAGCAGTACTTC
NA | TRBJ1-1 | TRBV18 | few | CASSSTVNTEAFF | TGTGCCAGCTCCTCGACAGTGAACACTGAAGCTTTCTTT
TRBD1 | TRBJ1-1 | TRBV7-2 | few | CASSFTGGAGTEAFF | TGTGCCAGCAGCTTTACAGGGGGCGCTGGGACTGAAGCTTTCTTT
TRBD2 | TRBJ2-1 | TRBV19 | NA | CASSIEGGRGNEQFF | TGTGCCAGTAGTATAGAGGGCGGGAGGGGGAATGAGCAGTTCTTC
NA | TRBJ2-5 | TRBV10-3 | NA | CAISESYQETQYF | TGTGCCATCAGTGAATCGTACCAAGAGACCCAGTACTTC
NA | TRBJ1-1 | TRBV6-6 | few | CASRDAEALNTEAFF | TGTGCCAGCAGAGATGCGGAGGCTCTGAACACTGAAGCTTTCTTT
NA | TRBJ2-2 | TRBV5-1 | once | CASSLAGGRSIGELFF | TGCGCCAGCAGCTTGGCCGGTGGGAGATCGATCGGGGAGCTGTTTTTT
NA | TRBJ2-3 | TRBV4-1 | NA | CASSSTVDTQYF | TGCGCCAGCAGTTCGACAGTAGATACGCAGTATTTT
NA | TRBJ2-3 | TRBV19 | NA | CASNRGATDTQYF | TGTGCCAGTAACCGGGGGGCTACAGATACGCAGTATTTT
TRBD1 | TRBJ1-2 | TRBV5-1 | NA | CASSFQGDDYTF | TGCGCCAGCAGCTTTCAGGGGGATGACTACACCTTC
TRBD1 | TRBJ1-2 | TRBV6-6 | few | CASSYTDRNGYTF | TGTGCCAGCAGTTACACGGACAGGAATGGCTACACCTTC
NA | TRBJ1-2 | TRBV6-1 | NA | CASSEAGGFRGYTF | TGTGCCAGCAGTGAAGCTGGGGGGTTCCGTGGCTACACCTTC
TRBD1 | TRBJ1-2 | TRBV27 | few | CASGQGASGYTF | TGTGCCAGCGGACAGGGAGCAAGTGGCTACACCTTC
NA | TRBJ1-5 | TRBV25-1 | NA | CASSEAGGNQPQHF | TGTGCCAGCAGTGAGGCAGGTGGCAATCAGCCCCAGCATTTT
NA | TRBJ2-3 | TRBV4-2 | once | CASSQDRASGTDTQYF | TGTGCCAGCAGCCAAGATAGGGCTAGCGGCACAGATACGCAGTATTTT
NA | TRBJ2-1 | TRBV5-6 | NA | CASSSVGAHEQFF | TGTGCCAGCAGCTCCGTGGGGGCCCATGAGCAGTTCTTC
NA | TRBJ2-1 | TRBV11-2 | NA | CASSIVAGEQFF | TGTGCCAGCAGCATAGTCGCGGGTGAGCAGTTCTTC
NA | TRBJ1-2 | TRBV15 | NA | CATSREKGSYGYTF | TGTGCCACCAGCAGAGAGAAGGGCTCCTATGGCTACACCTTC
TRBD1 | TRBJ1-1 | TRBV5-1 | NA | CASSLAQGVAAFF | TGCGCCAGCAGCTTGGCGCAGGGGGTGGCAGCTTTCTTT
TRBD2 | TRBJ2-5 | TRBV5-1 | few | CASSWTSGTETQYF | TGCGCCAGCAGCTGGACTAGCGGGACGGAGACCCAGTACTTC
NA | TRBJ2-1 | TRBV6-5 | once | CASSYRVQGEQFF | TGTGCCAGCAGTTACCGAGTACAGGGAGAGCAGTTCTTC
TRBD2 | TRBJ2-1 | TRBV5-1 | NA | CASSFGVAGGPGVSYNEQFF | TGCGCCAGCAGCTTCGGGGTCGCGGGAGGGCCTGGGGTATCCTACAATGAGCAGTTCTTC
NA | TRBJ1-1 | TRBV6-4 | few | CASRLFQGWPEAFF | TGTGCCAGCAGATTGTTCCAGGGTTGGCCTGAAGCTTTCTTT
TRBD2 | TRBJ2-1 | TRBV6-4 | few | CASSLELAEKQFF | TGTGCCAGCAGCCTCGAACTAGCGGAGAAGCAGTTCTTC
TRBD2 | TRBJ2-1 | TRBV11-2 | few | CASSLRAGGDEQFF | TGTGCCAGCAGCTTACGGGCGGGAGGGGATGAGCAGTTCTTC
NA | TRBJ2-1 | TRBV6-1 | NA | CASSPGRVNEQFF | TGTGCCAGCAGCCCAGGGAGAGTTAATGAGCAGTTCTTC
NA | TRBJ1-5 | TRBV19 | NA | CASNLIGGTLNQPQHF | TGTGCCAGTAATTTAATCGGGGGAACGCTAAATCAGCCCCAGCATTTT
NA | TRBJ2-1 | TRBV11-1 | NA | CASSGQREEQFF | TGTGCCAGCAGCGGACAGCGCGAGGAGCAGTTCTTC
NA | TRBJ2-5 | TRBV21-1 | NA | CASSSWEGGETQYF | TGTGCCAGCAGCTCATGGGAGGGGGGGGAGACCCAGTACTTC
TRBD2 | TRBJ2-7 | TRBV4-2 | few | CASRLGTSGYEQYF | TGTGCCAGCAGACTAGGGACTAGCGGATACGAGCAGTACTTC
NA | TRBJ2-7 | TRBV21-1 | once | CASNGTAHF | TGTGCCAGCAATGGGACTGCCCACTTC
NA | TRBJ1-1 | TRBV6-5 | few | CASRPRGGYTEAFF | TGTGCCAGCAGGCCAAGGGGCGGATACACTGAAGCTTTCTTT
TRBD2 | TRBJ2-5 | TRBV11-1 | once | CASSLALLAVETQYF | TGTGCCAGCAGCTTAGCGCTACTAGCGGTGGAGACCCAGTACTTC
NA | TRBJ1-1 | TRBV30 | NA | CAWRRGGIAEAFF | TGTGCCTGGAGAAGGGGGGGAATCGCTGAAGCTTTCTTT
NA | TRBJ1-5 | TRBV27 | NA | CASSLAGQDSQPQHF | TGTGCCAGCAGTTTGGCCGGGCAGGATAGTCAGCCCCAGCATTTT
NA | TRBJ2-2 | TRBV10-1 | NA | CASRPAGTGELFF | TGCGCCAGCAGGCCCGCAGGGACCGGGGAGCTGTTTTTT
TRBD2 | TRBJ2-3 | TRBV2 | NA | CASSPDGGRTRFNTDTQYF | TGTGCCAGCAGTCCAGACGGCGGGAGGACCCGATTCAATACAGATACGCAGTATTTT
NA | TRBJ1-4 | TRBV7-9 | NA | CASSLSRGRSNEANEKLFF | TGTGCCAGCAGCTTAAGTAGAGGGAGAAGTAATGAGGCTAATGAAAAACTGTTTTTT
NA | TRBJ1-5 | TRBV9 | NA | CASSSGRQVNQPQHF | TGTGCCAGCAGCTCCGGCCGACAGGTCAATCAGCCCCAGCATTTT
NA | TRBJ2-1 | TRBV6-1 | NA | CASSEAGQGARNEQFF | TGTGCCAGCAGTGAAGCTGGTCAGGGCGCGCGGAATGAGCAGTTCTTC
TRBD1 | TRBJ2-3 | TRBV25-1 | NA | CASSRQGIRTDTQYF | TGTGCCAGCAGTCGACAGGGAATACGCACAGATACGCAGTATTTT
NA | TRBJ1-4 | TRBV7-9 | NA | CASSFPGGHPNF | TGTGCCAGCAGCTTCCCTGGGGGACACCCAAATTTT
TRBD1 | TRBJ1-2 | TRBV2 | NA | CASSEAPTGSFVGYTF | TGTGCCAGCAGTGAAGCTCCGACAGGGAGTTTTGTAGGCTACACCTTC
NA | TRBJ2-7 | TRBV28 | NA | CASTSLNNEQYF | TGTGCCAGCACCTCCCTAAACAACGAGCAGTACTTC
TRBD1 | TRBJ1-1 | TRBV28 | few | CASSLLAGGLSNTEAFF | TGTGCCAGCAGTTTATTGGCAGGGGGACTATCGAACACTGAAGCTTTCTTT